What follows is one T cell receptor beta chain and its context. This record belongs to a study of blood T cell repertoires in COVID-19. Study in general: Samples of COVID-19 (acute and convalescent) were obtained from the United States, Italy and Spain. From T cells, B-cell-depleted T cells, or PBMCs came the material, which was cDNA or gDNA.

Methods used by the authors: The assay estimated nucleated cells by amplifying reference gene primers. Libraries were prepared by immunoSEQ multiplex PCR; TCRdb keeps only in-frame clonotypes and omits some of them. Clone size and the V and J calls come from that table; the DNA yielded D and trimming. The repertoire holds approximately 220,000 clones, with around 85% as singletons. V was shortened by 3 bases and J by 9 bases, with 9 bases between the two germline ends. Per the germline V gene, CDR1 is LNHDA and CDR2 is SQIVND (reference sequence). This CDR3 region has 12 residues. The source is a woman aged 45-65 years with acute or convalescent COVID-19. The sample comprised peripheral blood. This sequence joins TRBV19 and TRBJ2-1; TRBD1 might be the D (5 bases). The CDR3 sequence is CASSILQGEQFF. DNA of the CDR3: TGTGCCAGTAGTATTCTTCAGGGTGAGCAGTTCTTC.